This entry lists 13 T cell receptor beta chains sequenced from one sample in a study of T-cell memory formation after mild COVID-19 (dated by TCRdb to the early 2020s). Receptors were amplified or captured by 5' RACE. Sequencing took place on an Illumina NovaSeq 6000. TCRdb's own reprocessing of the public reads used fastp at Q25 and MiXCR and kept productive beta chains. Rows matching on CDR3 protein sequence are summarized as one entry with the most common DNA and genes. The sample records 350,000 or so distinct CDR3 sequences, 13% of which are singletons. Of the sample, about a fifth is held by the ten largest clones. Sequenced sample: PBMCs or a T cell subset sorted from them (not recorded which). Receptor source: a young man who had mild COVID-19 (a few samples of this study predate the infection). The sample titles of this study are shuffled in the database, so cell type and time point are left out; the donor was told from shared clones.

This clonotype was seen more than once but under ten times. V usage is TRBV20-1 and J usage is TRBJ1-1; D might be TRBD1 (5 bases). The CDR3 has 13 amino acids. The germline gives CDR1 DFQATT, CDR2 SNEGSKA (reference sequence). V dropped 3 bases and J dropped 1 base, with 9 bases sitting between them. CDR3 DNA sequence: TGCAGTGCTAGCCCCCAGGGGAACACTGAAGCTTTCTTT. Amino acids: CSASPQGNTEAFF.

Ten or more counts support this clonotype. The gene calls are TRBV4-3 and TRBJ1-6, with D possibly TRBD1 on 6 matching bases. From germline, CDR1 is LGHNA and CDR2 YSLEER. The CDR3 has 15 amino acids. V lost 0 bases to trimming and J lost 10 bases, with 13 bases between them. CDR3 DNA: TGCGCCAGCAGCCAAGATAGGGACATAAGCTCACCCCTCCACTTT. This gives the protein CASSQDRDISSPLHF.

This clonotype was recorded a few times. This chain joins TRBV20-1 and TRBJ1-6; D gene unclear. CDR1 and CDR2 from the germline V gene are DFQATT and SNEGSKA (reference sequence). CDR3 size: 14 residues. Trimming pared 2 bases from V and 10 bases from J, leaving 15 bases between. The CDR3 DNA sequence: TGCAGTGCTAGATGGGCTCCCCGAGGGTCACCCCTCCACTTT. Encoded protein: CSARWAPRGSPLHF.

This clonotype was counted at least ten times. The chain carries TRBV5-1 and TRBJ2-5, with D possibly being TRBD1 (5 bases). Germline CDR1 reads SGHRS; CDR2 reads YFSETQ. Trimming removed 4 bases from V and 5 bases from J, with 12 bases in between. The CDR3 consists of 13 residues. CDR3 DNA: TGCGCCAGCAGCCTTCAGGGATCGGAGACCCAGTACTTC. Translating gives CASSLQGSETQYF. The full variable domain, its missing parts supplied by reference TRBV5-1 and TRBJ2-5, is KAGVTQTPRYLIKTRGQQVTLSCSPISGHRSVSWYQQTPGQGLQFLFEYFSETQRNKGNFPGRFSGRQFSNSRSEMNVSTLELGDSALYLCASSLQGSETQYFGPGTRLLVL.

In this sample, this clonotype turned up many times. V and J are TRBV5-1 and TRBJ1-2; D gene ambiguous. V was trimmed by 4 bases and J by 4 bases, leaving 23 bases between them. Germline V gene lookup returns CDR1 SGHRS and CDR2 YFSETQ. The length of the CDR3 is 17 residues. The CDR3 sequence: CASSADPTSGLSYGYTF. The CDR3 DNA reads TGCGCCAGCAGCGCCGACCCGACCTCCGGGTTAAGCTATGGCTACACCTTC.

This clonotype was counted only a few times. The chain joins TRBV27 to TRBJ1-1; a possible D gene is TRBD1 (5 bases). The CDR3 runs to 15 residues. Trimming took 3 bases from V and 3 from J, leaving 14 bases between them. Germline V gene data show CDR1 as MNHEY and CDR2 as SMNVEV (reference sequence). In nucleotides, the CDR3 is TGTGCCAGCAGTTTGAGCTGGGGAGGGGACACTGAAGCTTTCTTT. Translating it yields CASSLSWGGDTEAFF.

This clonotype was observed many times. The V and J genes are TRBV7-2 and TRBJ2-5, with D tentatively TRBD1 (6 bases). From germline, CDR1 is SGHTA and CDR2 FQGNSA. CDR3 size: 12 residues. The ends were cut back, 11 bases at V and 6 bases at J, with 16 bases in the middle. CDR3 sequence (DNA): TGTGCCTGCGGACAGCCTAGGAAGACCCAGTACTTC. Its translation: CACGQPRKTQYF. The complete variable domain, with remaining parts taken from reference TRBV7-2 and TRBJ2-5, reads GAGVSQSPSNKVTEKGKDVELRCDPISGHTALYWYRQSLGQGLEFLIYFQGNSAPDKSGLPSDRFSAERTGGSVSTLTIQRTQQEDSAVYLCACGQPRKTQYFGPGTRLLVL.

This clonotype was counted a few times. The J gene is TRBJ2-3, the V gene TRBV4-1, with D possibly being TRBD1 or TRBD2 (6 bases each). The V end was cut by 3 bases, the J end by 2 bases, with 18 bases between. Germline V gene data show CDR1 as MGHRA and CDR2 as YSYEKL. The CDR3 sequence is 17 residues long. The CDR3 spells CASSQDLRGLYTDTQYF. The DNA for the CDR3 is TGCGCCAGCAGCCAGGACCTACGGGGGCTATACACAGATACGCAGTATTTT.

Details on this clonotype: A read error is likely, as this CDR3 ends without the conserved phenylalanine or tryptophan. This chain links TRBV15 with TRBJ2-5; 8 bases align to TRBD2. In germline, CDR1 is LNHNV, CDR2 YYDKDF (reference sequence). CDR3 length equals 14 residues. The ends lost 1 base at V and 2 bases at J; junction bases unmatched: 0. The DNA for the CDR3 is TGTGCCACCAGCAGAGGACTAGCGCAAGAGACCCAGTACTTA. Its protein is CATSRGLAQETQYL.

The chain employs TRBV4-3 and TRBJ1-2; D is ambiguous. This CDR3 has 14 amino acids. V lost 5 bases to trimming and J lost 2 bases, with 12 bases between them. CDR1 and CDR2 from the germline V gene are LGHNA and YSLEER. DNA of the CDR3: TGCGCCAGCAGCTCAACCGTTGGGAACTATGGCTACACCTTC. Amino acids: CASSSTVGNYGYTF.

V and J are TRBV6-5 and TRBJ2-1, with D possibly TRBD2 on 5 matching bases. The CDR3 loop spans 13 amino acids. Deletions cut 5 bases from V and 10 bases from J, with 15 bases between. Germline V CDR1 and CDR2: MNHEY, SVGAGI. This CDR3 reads CASSHGVNGEQFF. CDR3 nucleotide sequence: TGTGCCAGCAGTCACGGGGTCAACGGAGAGCAGTTCTTC.

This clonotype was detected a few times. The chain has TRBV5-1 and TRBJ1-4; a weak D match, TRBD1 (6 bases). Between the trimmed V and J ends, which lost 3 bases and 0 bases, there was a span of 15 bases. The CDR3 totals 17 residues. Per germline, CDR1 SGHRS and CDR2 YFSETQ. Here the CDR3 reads CASSYGQTAATNEKLFF. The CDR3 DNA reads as TGCGCCAGCAGCTACGGACAGACAGCAGCAACTAATGAAAAACTGTTTTTT.

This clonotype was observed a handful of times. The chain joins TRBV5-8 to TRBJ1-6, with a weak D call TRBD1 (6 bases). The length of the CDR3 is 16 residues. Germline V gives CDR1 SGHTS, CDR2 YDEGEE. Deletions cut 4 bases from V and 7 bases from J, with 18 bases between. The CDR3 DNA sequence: TGTGCCAGCAGCCGGGGTGGGGGGGCTCGAAATTCACCCCTCCACTTT. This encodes CASSRGGGARNSPLHF.